Listed here are 31 T cell receptor beta chains from one sample, sequenced in a study of blood T cell repertoires in COVID-19. Method: immunoSEQ multiplex PCR; TCRdb's copy keeps in-frame clones and lacks some. There are fewer than 100,000 clones in the sample; approximately 85% occur only once, and 9.6% lies in the top ten. Source material: peripheral blood. The receptor source for this set is a man aged 45-65 years with COVID-19, enrolled during active disease.

The J gene is TRBJ2-1, the V gene TRBV11-2; 9 bases align to TRBD2. Trimming at V came to 0 bases and at J to 3 bases, leaving 3 bases not matched to a gene. Germline lookup yields CDR1 SGHAT and CDR2 FQNNGV. This CDR3 comprises 16 residues. The CDR3 protein is CASSLDSGRVYNEQFF. The CDR3 bases are TGTGCCAGCAGCTTAGATAGCGGGAGAGTCTACAATGAGCAGTTCTTC.

This clone was seen only a few times. V and J are TRBV7-8 and TRBJ2-7; possible D gene TRBD2, 5 bases. This CDR3 contains 19 residues. Trimming removed 1 base from V and 0 bases from J, with 22 bases in between. Germline CDR1 reads SGHVS; CDR2 reads FQNEAQ. DNA for the CDR3: TGTGCCAGCAGCTTAGAGGTTGGGAGAAACAACGTCTTCTCCTACGAGCAGTACTTC. This codes for CASSLEVGRNNVFSYEQYF.

The chain joins TRBV7-9 to TRBJ2-7; possibly TRBD1 for D (6 bases). Germline loops: CDR1 SEHNR, CDR2 FQNEAQ (reference sequence). The ends were cut back, 1 base at V and 0 bases at J, with 7 bases in the middle. This CDR3 comprises 14 residues. The CDR3 region is CASSLEGVSYEQYF. CDR3 coding DNA: TGTGCCAGCAGCTTAGAGGGGGTCTCCTACGAGCAGTACTTC.

The chain uses TRBV7-2 and TRBJ2-2; possible D gene TRBD2, 6 bases. Germline lookup yields CDR1 SGHTA and CDR2 FQGNSA. The CDR3 covers 15 residues. V lost 3 bases to trimming and J lost 6 bases, with 14 bases between them. As DNA, the CDR3 is TGTGCCAGCAGCTTGAAGGCTGGGGGGTCCGGGGAGCTGTTTTTT. Protein product: CASSLKAGGSGELFF.

The rearrangement links TRBV28 to TRBJ1-5; tentatively, D is TRBD1 (6 bases). Trimming removed 3 bases from V and 3 bases from J, with 15 bases in between. The CDR3 consists of 16 residues. Germline assignment: CDR1 MDHEN and CDR2 SYDVKM. CDR3 DNA: TGTGCCAGCAGTTTTCGGCAGGGGACGATCAATCAGCCCCAGCATTTT. It codes for CASSFRQGTINQPQHF.

This clone was observed a handful of times. V is TRBV14 and J is TRBJ1-6, with 8 bases identical to TRBD1. Germline values: CDR1 SGHDN, CDR2 FVKESK. CDR3 size: 13 residues. J gave up 10 bases and V 6 bases, and 5 bases lay outside the gene matches. DNA of the CDR3: TGTGCCAGCAGGGTGACAGGGGCCTCACCCCTCCACTTT. The encoded protein is CASRVTGASPLHF.

This chain joins TRBV19 and TRBJ1-1, with 12 bases lining up with TRBD1. Germline loops: CDR1 LNHDA, CDR2 SQIVND (reference sequence). V was clipped by 4 bases and J by 5 bases; unmatched bases: 2. This CDR3 region has 14 residues. This CDR3 reads CASSRDRGRTEAFF. The CDR3 nucleotides read TGTGCCAGTAGTAGGGACAGGGGGCGTACTGAAGCTTTCTTT.

The rearrangement links TRBV7-2 to TRBJ1-2, with D perhaps matching TRBD1 (6 bases). The length of the CDR3 is 13 residues. Germline loops: CDR1 SGHTA, CDR2 FQGNSA. Trimming cost V 5 bases and J 6 bases, with 13 bases left between them. The CDR3 DNA follows: TGTGCCAGCAGCCCCTGGGACACTCATGGCTACACCTTC. Protein sequence: CASSPWDTHGYTF.

Points on this clone: One end of the junction fails to match germline, which may point to a read error. The V call is TRBV12-3 or TRBV12-4, the J call TRBJ1-2, with unresolved D. The CDR3 spans 13 residues. In DNA form, the CDR3 reads TGTGCCAGCAGTAAACTAAGACCTCTACCCCAAGGCTTC. Its protein is CASSKLRPLPQGF.

This chain connects TRBV11-2 to TRBJ2-1, with 9 bases aligning to TRBD2. Germline CDR1 SGHAT, CDR2 FQNNGV. CDR3 size: 15 residues. V dropped 5 bases and J dropped 3; count of bases not matched to a gene: 5. CDR3 DNA: TGTGCCAGCAGCCAGACTAGCGGAAACTACAATGAGCAGTTCTTC. Translating it yields CASSQTSGNYNEQFF.

V usage is TRBV4-3 and J usage is TRBJ1-2; no definite D call. Deletions cut 0 bases from V and 8 bases from J, with 19 bases between. CDR1 is LGHNA, CDR2 YSLEER, per germline. The CDR3 covers 16 residues. The CDR3 DNA reads TGCGCCAGCAGCCAAGATCCTGGCAGAGGCTATACCGGCTACACCTTC. This translates into CASSQDPGRGYTGYTF.

This chain links TRBV7-9 with TRBJ2-3; weak D call: TRBD1 (6 bases). The ends were cut back, 7 bases at V and 5 bases at J, with 7 bases in the middle. The V gene's germline CDR1 is SEHNR and CDR2 FQNEAQ (reference sequence). The CDR3 has 11 amino acids. Here the CDR3 reads CASNRVDTQYF. The CDR3 bases are TGTGCCAGCAACAGGGTAGATACGCAGTATTTT. The full variable domain, completed using reference TRBV7-9 and TRBJ2-3, is DTGVSQNPRHKITKRGQNVTFRCDPISEHNRLYWYRQTLGQGPEFLTYFQNEAQLEKSRLLSDRFSAERPKGSFSTLEIQRTEQGDSAMYLCASNRVDTQYFGPGTRLTVL.

This rearrangement joins TRBV3-1 (or the pseudogene TRBV3-2) to TRBJ1-1, with no clear D. Germline V gene lookup returns CDR1 LGHDT and CDR2 YNNKEL (reference sequence). This CDR3 is 11 amino acids long. Deletions cut 3 bases from V and 7 bases from J, with 6 bases between. The CDR3 sequence is CASSQAFEAFF. The CDR3 DNA follows: TGTGCCAGCAGCCAGGCATTTGAAGCTTTCTTT.

The chain is built from TRBV4-2 and TRBJ2-3; TRBD1 agrees at 9 bases. Germline CDR1 LGHNA, CDR2 YNFKEQ. The CDR3 is 16 residues long. V trimming: 4 bases; J trimming: 3 bases; junction bases outside the gene matches: 8. For the CDR3, the DNA is TGTGCCAGCAGCCGAGCCCGGGACAGGGATACAGATACGCAGTATTTT. Its translation is CASSRARDRDTDTQYF.

The rearrangement joins TRBV19 to TRBJ2-7, with 13 bases lining up with TRBD2. This CDR3 contains 18 residues. Per germline, CDR1 LNHDA and CDR2 SQIVND (reference sequence). V trimming: 9 bases; J trimming: 5 bases; junction bases outside the gene matches: 19. The CDR3 loop is CASSRGTSGIHLKDEQYF. For the CDR3, the DNA is TGTGCCAGCTCGAGGGGGACTAGCGGGATTCACTTGAAGGACGAGCAGTACTTC.

This clone appeared once. V usage is TRBV6-1 and J usage is TRBJ2-7; D is unresolved. CDR1 is MNHNS and CDR2 is SASEGT in the germline V gene. This CDR3 has 15 residues. V lost 1 base, J lost 3 bases, and 13 bases lay in between. The CDR3 region has the DNA TGTGCCAGCAGTGAAGTGTCTACCTCGTTCTACGAGCAGTACTTC. Translating it yields CASSEVSTSFYEQYF.

The chain recombines TRBV11-2 with TRBJ2-7; D not certain. The CDR3 sequence is 14 residues long. Deletions cut 2 bases from V and 0 bases from J, with 8 bases between. Germline CDR1 and CDR2: SGHAT and FQNNGV. The CDR3 loop is CASSLLRSSYEQYF. Here the CDR3 DNA reads TGTGCCAGCAGCTTACTTAGGAGCTCCTACGAGCAGTACTTC.

This sequence joins TRBV24-1 and TRBJ2-1, with 10 bases lining up with TRBD1. CDR1 is KGHDR and CDR2 is SFDVKD in the germline V gene. The CDR3 is made up of 15 amino acids. V was clipped by 3 bases and J by 7 bases; unmatched bases: 5. The CDR3 sequence is CATSDRDRGGNEQFF. The CDR3 DNA reads as TGTGCCACCAGTGATAGGGACAGGGGCGGGAATGAGCAGTTCTTC.

CDR3 in amino acids: CASSETPGSTYNEQFF. For the CDR3, the DNA is TGTGCCAGCAGTGAAACTCCAGGGTCCACCTACAATGAGCAGTTCTTC. The chain is built from TRBV6-1 and TRBJ2-1; maybe TRBD1 (5 bases). Germline V gene data show CDR1 as MNHNS and CDR2 as SASEGT. V was pared by 2 bases and J by 2 bases, with 13 bases between. The CDR3 contains 16 residues.

This clone was found once. The chain couples TRBV30 to TRBJ1-2; the match to TRBD1 covers 7 bases. The germline gives CDR1 GTSNPN, CDR2 SVGIG (reference sequence). The ends lost 2 bases at V and 8 bases at J; junction bases unmatched: 8. The CDR3 runs to 13 residues. CDR3 bases: TGTGCCTGGAGTCTCCAGGGGGGTGCGGGCTACACCTTC. Translation: CAWSLQGGAGYTF. Variable domain in full (rest from reference TRBV30 and TRBJ1-2): SQTIHQWPATLVQPVGSPLSLECTVEGTSNPNLYWYRQAAGRGLQLLFYSVGIGQISSEVPQNLSASRPQDRQFILSSKKLLLSDSGFYLCAWSLQGGAGYTFGSGTRLTVV.

The V gene is TRBV11-3, the J gene TRBJ2-3; 11 nucleotides agree with TRBD2. Losses at the gene ends were 8 bases for V and 5 bases for J; bases not matched to a gene: 12. The CDR3 sequence is 16 residues long. Germline CDR1 and CDR2: SGHNT and YENEEA. The CDR3 DNA reads TGTGCCAGCGGATGGACACTAGCGGGAGCTAGAGATACGCAGTATTTT. As protein: CASGWTLAGARDTQYF.

This clone was picked up a small number of times. The chain employs TRBV27 and TRBJ2-7; 8 bases match TRBD2. This CDR3 is 14 amino acids long. V was clipped by 6 bases and J by 5 bases; unmatched bases: 9. Germline CDR1 is MNHEY and CDR2 is SMNVEV (reference sequence). The CDR3 bases are TGTGCCAGCAGATCCTTAGCGGGAAGTAACGAGCAGTACTTC. As protein: CASRSLAGSNEQYF.

The J gene is TRBJ1-6, the V gene TRBV6-5, with a weak D call TRBD1 (6 bases). This CDR3 contains 13 residues. Trimming shortened V by 6 bases and J by 7 bases, and 10 bases separated the two germline ends. Germline V CDR1 and CDR2: MNHEY, SVGAGI. The CDR3 DNA follows: TGTGCCAGCAGGATCGGACAGAATTCACCCCTCCACTTT. Translating it yields CASRIGQNSPLHF.

This rearrangement joins TRBV27 to TRBJ1-2, with D possibly TRBD1 on 5 matching bases. The CDR3 has 13 residues. V gave up 3 bases and J gave up 2 bases, with 7 bases separating them. From germline, CDR1 is MNHEY and CDR2 SMNVEV (reference sequence). In DNA, the CDR3 is TGTGCCAGCAGTTTGGCAGGGAACTATGGCTACACCTTC. Its translation is CASSLAGNYGYTF.

The chain employs TRBV15 and TRBJ2-1; 11 bases match TRBD2. Trimming removed 0 bases from V and 9 bases from J; junction bases left unmatched: 7. Germline loops: CDR1 LNHNV, CDR2 YYDKDF (reference sequence). The CDR3 has 16 amino acids. The CDR3 loop reads CATSRDLAGGGGEQFF. The CDR3, as DNA: TGTGCCACCAGCAGAGATCTAGCGGGAGGAGGGGGTGAGCAGTTCTTC. Combining the CDR3 with reference TRBV15 and TRBJ2-1 gives the whole variable domain DAMVIQNPRYQVTQFGKPVTLSCSQTLNHNVMYWYQQKSSQAPKLLFHYYDKDFNNEADTPDNFQSRRPNTSFCFLDIRSPGLGDTAMYLCATSRDLAGGGGEQFFGPGTRLTVL.

This rearrangement joins TRBV28 to TRBJ2-7, with 7 nucleotides matching TRBD1. CDR1 and CDR2 from the germline V gene are MDHEN and SYDVKM. V lost 4 bases, J lost 7 bases, and 7 bases stayed unmatched. The CDR3 length is 13 residues. The CDR3 region is CASSSGQRGEQYF. CDR3 coding DNA: TGTGCCAGCAGTTCGGGACAGCGTGGAGAGCAGTACTTC.

This clone was counted only a few times. V usage is TRBV9 and J usage is TRBJ1-4, with D possibly TRBD1 on 6 matching bases. Per the germline V gene, CDR1 is SGDLS and CDR2 is YYNGEE. V was shortened by 1 base and J by 0 bases, with 13 bases between the two germline ends. This CDR3 spans 17 amino acids. The CDR3 protein is CASSVIRTEATNEKLFF. In DNA, the CDR3 is TGTGCCAGCAGCGTAATACGGACAGAGGCAACTAATGAAAAACTGTTTTTT.

The J gene is TRBJ1-1, the V gene TRBV30; no definite D call. CDR3 length: 10 amino acids. V was shortened by 3 bases and J by 14 bases, with 13 bases between the two germline ends. Per the germline V gene, CDR1 is GTSNPN and CDR2 is SVGIG (reference sequence). CDR3 in amino acids: CAWRAEYLFF. CDR3 nucleotides: TGTGCCTGGAGGGCGGAATATCTCTTCTTT.

J is TRBJ2-6 and V is TRBV4-1; TRBD1 matches at 8 bases. The CDR3 extends over 16 amino acids. The trim removed 2 bases at V and 5 bases at J, leaving 5 bases unmatched. Looked up from germline, CDR1 is MGHRA and CDR2 is YSYEKL. Written as DNA, the CDR3 is TGCGCCAGCAGCCAAACAGGGGGGTTAAGGGCCAACGTCCTGACTTTC. It encodes CASSQTGGLRANVLTF.

In nucleotides, the CDR3 is TGTGCCAGCAGCTTGGGGCAGGGGGCCAATTCACCCCTCCACTTT. Its protein product is CASSLGQGANSPLHF. This chain connects TRBV5-4 to TRBJ1-6; 8 nucleotides match TRBD1. Germline V lookup: CDR1 SGHNT, CDR2 YYREEE (reference sequence). This CDR3 comprises 15 residues. V was clipped by 0 bases and J by 7 bases; unmatched bases: 3.

J is TRBJ2-5 and V is TRBV9; 10 bases line up with TRBD2. CDR1 is SGDLS, CDR2 YYNGEE, per germline. V lost 0 bases, J lost 0 bases, and 8 bases stayed unmatched. This CDR3 is 18 amino acids long. For the CDR3, the DNA is TGTGCCAGCAGCGTAGGCGGGGTAGCGGGAGGCCACCAAGAGACCCAGTACTTC. Protein product: CASSVGGVAGGHQETQYF.